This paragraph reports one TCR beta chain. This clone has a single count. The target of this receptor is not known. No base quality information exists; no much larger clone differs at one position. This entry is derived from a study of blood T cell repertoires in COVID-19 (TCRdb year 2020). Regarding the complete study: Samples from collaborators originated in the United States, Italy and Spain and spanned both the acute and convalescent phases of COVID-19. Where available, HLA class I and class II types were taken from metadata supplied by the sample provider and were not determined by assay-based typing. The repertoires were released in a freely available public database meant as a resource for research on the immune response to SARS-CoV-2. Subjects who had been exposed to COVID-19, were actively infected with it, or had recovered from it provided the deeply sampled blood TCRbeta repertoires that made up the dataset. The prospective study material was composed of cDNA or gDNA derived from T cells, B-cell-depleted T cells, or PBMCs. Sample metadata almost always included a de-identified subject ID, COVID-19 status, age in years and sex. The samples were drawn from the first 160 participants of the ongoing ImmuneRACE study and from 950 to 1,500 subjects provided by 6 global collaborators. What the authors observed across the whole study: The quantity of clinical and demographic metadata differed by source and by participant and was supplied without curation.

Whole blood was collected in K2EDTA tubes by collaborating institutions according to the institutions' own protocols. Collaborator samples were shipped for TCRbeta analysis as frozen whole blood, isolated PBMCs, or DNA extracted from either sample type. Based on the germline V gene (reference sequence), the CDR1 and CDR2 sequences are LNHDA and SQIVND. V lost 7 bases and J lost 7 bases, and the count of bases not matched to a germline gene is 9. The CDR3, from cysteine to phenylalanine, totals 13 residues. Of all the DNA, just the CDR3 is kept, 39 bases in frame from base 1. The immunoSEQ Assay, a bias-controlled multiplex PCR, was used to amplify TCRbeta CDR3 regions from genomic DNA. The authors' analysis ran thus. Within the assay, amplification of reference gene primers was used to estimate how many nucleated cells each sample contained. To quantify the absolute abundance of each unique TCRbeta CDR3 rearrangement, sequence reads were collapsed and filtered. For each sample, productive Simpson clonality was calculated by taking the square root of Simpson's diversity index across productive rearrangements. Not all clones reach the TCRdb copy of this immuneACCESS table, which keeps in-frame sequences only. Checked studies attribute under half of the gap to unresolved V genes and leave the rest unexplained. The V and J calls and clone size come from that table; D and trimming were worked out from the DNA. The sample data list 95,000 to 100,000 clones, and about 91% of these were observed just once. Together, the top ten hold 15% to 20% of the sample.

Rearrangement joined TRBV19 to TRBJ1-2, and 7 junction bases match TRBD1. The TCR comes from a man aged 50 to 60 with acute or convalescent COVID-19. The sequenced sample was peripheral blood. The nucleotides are TGTGCCAGTAAGACAAAGGGGGCGCTTGGCTACACCTTC. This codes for CASKTKGALGYTF.